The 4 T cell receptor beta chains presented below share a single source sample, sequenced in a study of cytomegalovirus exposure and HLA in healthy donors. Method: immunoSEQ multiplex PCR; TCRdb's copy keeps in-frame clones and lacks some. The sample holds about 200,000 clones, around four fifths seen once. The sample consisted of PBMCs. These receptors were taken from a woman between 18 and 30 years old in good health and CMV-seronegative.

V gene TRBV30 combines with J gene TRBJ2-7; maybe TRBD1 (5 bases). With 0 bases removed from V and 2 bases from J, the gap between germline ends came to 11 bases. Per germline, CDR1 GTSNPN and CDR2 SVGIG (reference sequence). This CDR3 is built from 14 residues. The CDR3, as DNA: TGTGCCTGGAGTGTACAGGCTGCCGCCTACGAGCAGTACTTC. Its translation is CAWSVQAAAYEQYF.

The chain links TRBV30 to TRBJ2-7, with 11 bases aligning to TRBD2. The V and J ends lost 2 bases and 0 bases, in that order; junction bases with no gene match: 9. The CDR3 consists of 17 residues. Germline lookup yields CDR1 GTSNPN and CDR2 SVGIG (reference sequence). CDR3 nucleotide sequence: TGTGCCTGGAGTCTCCGGCCTAGCGGGAGGTACTCCTACGAGCAGTACTTC. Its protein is CAWSLRPSGRYSYEQYF.

CDR3: CASSSWLNRGDSNTEAFF. The CDR3 region has the DNA TGTGCCAGCAGCTCCTGGCTGAACAGGGGCGATAGTAACACTGAAGCTTTCTTT. The chain carries TRBV11-2 and TRBJ1-1; 7 nucleotides agree with TRBD1. The CDR3 is 18 residues long. Trimming removed 4 bases from V and 2 bases from J; junction bases left unmatched: 16. Germline V gene lookup returns CDR1 SGHAT and CDR2 FQNNGV.

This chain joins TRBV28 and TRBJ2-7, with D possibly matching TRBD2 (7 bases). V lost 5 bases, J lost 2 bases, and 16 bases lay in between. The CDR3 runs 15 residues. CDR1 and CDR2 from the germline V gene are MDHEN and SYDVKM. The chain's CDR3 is CASSTRGGGAYEQYF. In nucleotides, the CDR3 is TGTGCCAGCAGTACCAGAGGGGGGGGTGCCTACGAGCAGTACTTC.